These T cell receptor beta chains were read from a single sample in a study of T cell responses to AZD1222 COVID-19 vaccine. Method: immunoSEQ multiplex PCR; TCRdb's copy keeps in-frame clones and lacks some. The repertoire holds over 150,000 clones, roughly nine tenths seen once, with 4% to 5.5% in the top ten. Sequencing used peripheral blood, obtained on day 0 of MenACWY control vaccination. The receptors stem from an adult in good health. The CDR3 runs from the conserved cysteine through the conserved F or W. A D gene is named only where the DNA matches it firmly.

j_gene,d_gene,v_gene,CDR3aa
TRBJ2-7,TRBD1,TRBV7-3,CASSSTGGLGEQYF
TRBJ1-1,TRBD1,TRBV29-1,CSVEQGAGTEAFF
TRBJ1-1,-,TRBV28,CASSFGGLQGTEAFF
TRBJ1-5,-,TRBV2,CASSEARGHQPQHF
TRBJ1-6,-,TRBV18,CASSPRSNSPLHF
TRBJ1-2,-,TRBV19,CASSIGLTGYTF
TRBJ1-4,-,TRBV4-3,CASSPGTFGVNDEKLFF
TRBJ1-6,-,TRBV27,CASSLLQSNSPLHF
TRBJ1-3,-,TRBV19,CASSPTPLPSSGNTIYF
TRBJ2-1,TRBD2,TRBV7-9,CASSPQGSSGSSYNEQFF
TRBJ2-3,-,TRBV5-6,CASSLGADGTQYF
TRBJ2-5,TRBD2,TRBV4-2,CASSQPGLLAGVGQETQYF
TRBJ2-5,-,TRBV4-1,CASSQVSQETQYF
TRBJ1-2,-,TRBV6-5,CASSSGPVGYTF
TRBJ1-2,TRBD1,TRBV18,CASSPPTTGDGYTF
TRBJ1-5,-,TRBV7-2,CASSTLRGPQHF
TRBJ1-2,-,TRBV27,CASSLLPGVDYYGYTF
TRBJ1-2,-,TRBV19,CASSIQQNYGYTF
TRBJ1-5,-,TRBV6-1,CASSEAGANQPQHF
TRBJ1-2,TRBD1,TRBV30,CARPRTGGYGYTF
TRBJ1-6,TRBD1,TRBV5-1,CASSLAGQGNNSPLHF
TRBJ2-7,TRBD1,TRBV27,CASSFGTGGDEQYF
TRBJ1-2,-,TRBV7-2,CASSSRQSRGGYTF
TRBJ1-2,TRBD1,TRBV10-3,CAITGTGDYGYTF
TRBJ2-2,-,TRBV12-3/TRBV12-4,CASSERNAGELFF
TRBJ2-7,-,TRBV9,CASSVGDLTYEQYF
TRBJ1-5,-,TRBV16,CASTKRPSKQPQHF
TRBJ1-5,-,TRBV11-2,CASSLSGQSNQPQHF
TRBJ1-4,-,TRBV5-1,CASSWDPNRVKLFF
TRBJ2-7,TRBD2,TRBV7-3,CASSLEGASGIYEQYF
TRBJ2-1,TRBD1,TRBV4-2,CASSEGWTGVYNEQFF
TRBJ1-1,-,TRBV5-5,CASSPAAVNTEAFF
TRBJ2-7,-,TRBV30,CAWSGSYEQYF
TRBJ2-7,-,TRBV5-4,CASSLSGPKASEQYF
TRBJ1-4,-,TRBV27,CASSLSGFNEKLFF
TRBJ1-6,-,TRBV5-1,CASSSDRSSYNSPLHF
TRBJ2-3,-,TRBV30,CAWSVPVGSSTDTQYF
TRBJ2-2,TRBD1,TRBV7-6,CASSQAGIDRVPTGELFF
TRBJ2-2,-,TRBV14,CASSQFTGELFF
TRBJ1-6,TRBD1,TRBV5-1,CASSLGGQGRSPLHF
TRBJ1-1,TRBD1,TRBV24-1,CATSETTGEAFF
TRBJ2-2,-,TRBV29-1,CSVTRGTGELFF
TRBJ2-7,-,TRBV6-5,CASSFDSTYEQYF
TRBJ1-2,TRBD1,TRBV9,CASSVGGQNYGYTF